The clone carrying this T cell receptor (beta chain) has only a few counts. The antigen remains unidentified. This specimen belongs to a study of identical twins. Study conclusions and caveats: Excess sharing between twins was weaker in beta out-of-frame sequences.

Healthy Caucasians, and only they, were the donors. Germline CDR1 SGHVS, CDR2 FNYEAQ. The CDR3 is made up of 15 amino acids. V shed 0 bases and J shed 7 bases, with 13 bases lying between them. A universal primer site came from template switching; cDNA carried unique molecular identifiers. MiXCR, applied by TCRdb to the 5' RACE reads, yields one record per CDR3 protein. The table lists approximately 630,000 distinct CDR3 sequences, roughly 7.2% of them singletons. These data also featured in a second study, about yellow fever vaccine responses in identical twins.

The sample comprised PBMCs. This chain links TRBV7-6 with TRBJ2-1; TRBD2 might be the D (5 bases). The receptor was isolated from a woman aged 18-29 years in good health. The CDR3 DNA follows: TGTGCCAGCAGCTTAGCGCGCGGACTTCTAAATGAGCAGTTCTTC. Translated: CASSLARGLLNEQFF.